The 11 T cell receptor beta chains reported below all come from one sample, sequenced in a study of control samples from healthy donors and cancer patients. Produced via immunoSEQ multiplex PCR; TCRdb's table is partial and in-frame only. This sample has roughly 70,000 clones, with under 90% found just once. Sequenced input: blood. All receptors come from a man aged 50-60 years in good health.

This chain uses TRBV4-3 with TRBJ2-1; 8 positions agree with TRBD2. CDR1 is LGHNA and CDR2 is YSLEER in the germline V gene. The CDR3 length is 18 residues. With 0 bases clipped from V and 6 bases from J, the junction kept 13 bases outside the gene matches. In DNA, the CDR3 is TGCGCCAGCAGCCAAGATATCGGGATAGCGGGGAGGTTCAATGAGCAGTTCTTC. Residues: CASSQDIGIAGRFNEQFF.

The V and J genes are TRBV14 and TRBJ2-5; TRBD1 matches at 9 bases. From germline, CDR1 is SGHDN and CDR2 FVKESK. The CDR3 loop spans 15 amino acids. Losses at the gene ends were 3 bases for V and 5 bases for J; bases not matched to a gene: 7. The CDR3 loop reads CASSHEGQGWETQYF. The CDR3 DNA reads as TGTGCCAGCAGCCATGAGGGACAGGGATGGGAGACCCAGTACTTC.

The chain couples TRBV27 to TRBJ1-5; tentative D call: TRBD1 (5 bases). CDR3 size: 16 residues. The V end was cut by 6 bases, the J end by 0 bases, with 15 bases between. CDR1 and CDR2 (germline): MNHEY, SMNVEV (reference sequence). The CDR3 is CASRRGGAFSNQPQHF. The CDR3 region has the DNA TGTGCCAGCAGACGGGGAGGGGCGTTTAGCAATCAGCCCCAGCATTTT.

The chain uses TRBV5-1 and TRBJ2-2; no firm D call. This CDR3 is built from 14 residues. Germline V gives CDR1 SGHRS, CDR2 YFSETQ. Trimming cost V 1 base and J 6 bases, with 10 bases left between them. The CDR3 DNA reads TGCGCCAGCAGCTTGCTCATTGGAGCCGGGGAGCTGTTTTTT. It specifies CASSLLIGAGELFF. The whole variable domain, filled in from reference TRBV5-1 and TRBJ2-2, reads KAGVTQTPRYLIKTRGQQVTLSCSPISGHRSVSWYQQTPGQGLQFLFEYFSETQRNKGNFPGRFSGRQFSNSRSEMNVSTLELGDSALYLCASSLLIGAGELFFGEGSRLTVL.

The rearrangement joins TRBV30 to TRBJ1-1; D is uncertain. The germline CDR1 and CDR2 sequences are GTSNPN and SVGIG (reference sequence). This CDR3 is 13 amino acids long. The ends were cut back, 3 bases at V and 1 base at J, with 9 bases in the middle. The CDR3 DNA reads TGTGCCTGGAGACAGAACCCGAACACTGAAGCTTTCTTT. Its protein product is CAWRQNPNTEAFF.

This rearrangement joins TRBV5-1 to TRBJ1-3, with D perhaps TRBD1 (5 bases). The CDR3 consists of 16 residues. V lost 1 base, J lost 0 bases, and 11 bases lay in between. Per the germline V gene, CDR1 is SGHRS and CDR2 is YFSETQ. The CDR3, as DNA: TGCGCCAGCAGCTTGCGGGCAGGGAGCTCTGGAAACACCATATATTTT. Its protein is CASSLRAGSSGNTIYF.

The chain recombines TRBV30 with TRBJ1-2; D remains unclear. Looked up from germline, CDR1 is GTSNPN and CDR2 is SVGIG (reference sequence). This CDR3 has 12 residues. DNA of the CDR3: TGTGCGTGTTCTCCCTCTAACTATGGCTACACCTTC. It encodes CACSPSNYGYTF.

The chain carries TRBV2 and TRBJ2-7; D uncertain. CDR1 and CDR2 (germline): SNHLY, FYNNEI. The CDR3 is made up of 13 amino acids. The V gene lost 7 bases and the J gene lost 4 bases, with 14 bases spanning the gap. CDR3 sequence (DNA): TGTGCCAGCAAACTGACCCTATCTTACGAGCAGTACTTC. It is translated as CASKLTLSYEQYF. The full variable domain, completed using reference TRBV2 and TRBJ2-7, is EPEVTQTPSHQVTQMGQEVILRCVPISNHLYFYWYRQILGQKVEFLVSFYNNEISEKSEIFDDQFSVERPDGSNFTLKIRSTKLEDSAMYFCASKLTLSYEQYFGPGTRLTVT.

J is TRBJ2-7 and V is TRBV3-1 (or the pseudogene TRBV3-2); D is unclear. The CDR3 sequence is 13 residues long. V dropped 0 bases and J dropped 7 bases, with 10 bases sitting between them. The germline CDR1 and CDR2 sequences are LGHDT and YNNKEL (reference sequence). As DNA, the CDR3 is TGTGCCAGCAGCCAAGATCGACCGACAGAGCAGTACTTC. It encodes CASSQDRPTEQYF.

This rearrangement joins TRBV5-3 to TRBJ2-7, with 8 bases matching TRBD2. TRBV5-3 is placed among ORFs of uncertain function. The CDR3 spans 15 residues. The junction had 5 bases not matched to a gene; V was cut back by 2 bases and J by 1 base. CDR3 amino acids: CARSLPGRGSYEQYF. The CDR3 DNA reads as TGTGCCAGAAGCTTACCCGGGAGGGGGTCCTACGAGCAGTACTTC.

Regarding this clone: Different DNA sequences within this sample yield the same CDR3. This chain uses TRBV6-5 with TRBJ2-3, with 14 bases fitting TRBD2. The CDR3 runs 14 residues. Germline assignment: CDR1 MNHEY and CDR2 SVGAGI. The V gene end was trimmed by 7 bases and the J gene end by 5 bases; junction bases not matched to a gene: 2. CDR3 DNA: TGTGCCAGCACCGGACTAGCGGGAGGAGATACGCAGTATTTT. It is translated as CASTGLAGGDTQYF.